The rows below give T cell receptor beta chains drawn from one sample of a study of blood T cell repertoires in COVID-19. Profiled with immunoSEQ multiplex PCR; TCRdb holds only in-frame clones, not every one. Of around 130,000 clones in the sample, more than 75% were seen once. The sample comprised peripheral blood. The receptors stem from a man in his sixties with acute or convalescent COVID-19. The CDR3 runs from the conserved cysteine through the conserved F or W. A D gene is named only where the DNA matches it firmly. Size is omitted from some rows. Given values are once, few, many or a class for expanded clones.

>once|NA|TRBV27|TRBJ1-1
TGTGCCAGCAGTCCCCGCGGCGGAGGAACTGAAGCTTTCTTT
CASSPRGGGTEAFF
>NA|NA|TRBV24-1|TRBJ2-2
TGTGCCACCAGTGACCTCCCAGAGGGCGGGGAGCTGTTTTTT
CATSDLPEGGELFF
>NA|NA|TRBV19|TRBJ2-7
TGTGCCAGTAGCTTGACAGAAGCCTCCTACGAGCAGTACTTC
CASSLTEASYEQYF
>NA|TRBD2|TRBV20-1|TRBJ2-3
TGCAGTGCTAGTCAGCCTAGCGGGAGTACAGATACGCAGTATTTT
CSASQPSGSTDTQYF
>NA|NA|TRBV7-9|TRBJ2-7
TGTGCCAGCAGCCTGGATGAGGGGGTGACTACCTACGAGCAGTACTTC
CASSLDEGVTTYEQYF
>NA|TRBD2|TRBV7-8|TRBJ2-3
TGTGCCAGCAGCCTACGGACTAGCGGGAGTGGAGATACGCAGTATTTT
CASSLRTSGSGDTQYF
>NA|NA|TRBV28|TRBJ1-1
TGTGCCAGCAGTTTAAACCCGGGGAACACTGAAGCTTTCTTT
CASSLNPGNTEAFF
>NA|NA|TRBV7-4|TRBJ1-6
TGTGCCAGCAGTCCTTTCTACAGGGTCCAACCCCTCCACTTT
CASSPFYRVQPLHF
>NA|TRBD1|TRBV10-3|TRBJ2-3
TGTGCCATCAGTAAGGGACAGGGGGAAGATACGCAGTATTTT
CAISKGQGEDTQYF
>NA|TRBD2|TRBV6-2/TRBV6-3|TRBJ2-1
TGTGCCAGCAGTCTCCCGACTAGCGGGAGCCCAAATGAGCAGTTCTTC
CASSLPTSGSPNEQFF
>NA|NA|TRBV28|TRBJ2-5
TGTGCCAGCAGTTCCCCAGGGGTAGGAAAAGAGACCCAGTACTTC
CASSSPGVGKETQYF
>NA|NA|TRBV7-2|TRBJ2-4
TGTGCCAGCAGCACCCCCGGACAGCTACGGGCCAAAAACATTCAGTACTTC
CASSTPGQLRAKNIQYF
>few|NA|TRBV10-3|TRBJ2-7
TGTGCCACCTCGGGACAACACGAGCAGTACTTC
CATSGQHEQYF
>NA|NA|TRBV27|TRBJ2-7
TGTGCCAGCAGTACTACCACCGGCCGGTACGAGCAGTACTTC
CASSTTTGRYEQYF
>NA|TRBD1|TRBV6-5|TRBJ1-3
TGTGCCAGCGCGAAACCAGGGGGCTCTGGAAACACCATATATTTT
CASAKPGGSGNTIYF
>NA|NA|TRBV7-2|TRBJ1-2
TGTGCCAGCAGCTTAGACGGGAACTATGGCTACACCTTC
CASSLDGNYGYTF
>NA|NA|TRBV28|TRBJ2-5
TGTGCCAGCAGCCGGACAGCGAGCAGGGAGACCCAGTACTTC
CASSRTASRETQYF
>NA|NA|TRBV6-2/TRBV6-3|TRBJ1-1
TGTGCCAGCAGCCCAGTGACAAGGCCAAACACTGAAGCTTTCTTT
CASSPVTRPNTEAFF
>NA|NA|TRBV7-6|TRBJ2-7
TGTGCCAGCAGCACCCGACAGGCTTCCGAGCAGTACTTC
CASSTRQASEQYF
>NA|NA|TRBV3-1/TRBV3-2|TRBJ2-3
TGTGCCAGCAGCCAAGGGCTTCGCACAGATACGCAGTATTTT
CASSQGLRTDTQYF
>NA|NA|TRBV6-5|TRBJ1-3
TGTGCCAGCAGACAGGGTAACGGAAACACCATATATTTT
CASRQGNGNTIYF
>few|TRBD1|TRBV19|TRBJ1-5
TGTGCCAGTATGGGGACAGTCAATCAGCCCCAGCATTTT
CASMGTVNQPQHF
>NA|NA|TRBV4-1|TRBJ2-3
TGCGCCAGCAGCCAAGATGGGCGGGACCACACAGATACGCAGTATTTT
CASSQDGRDHTDTQYF
>NA|NA|TRBV7-2|TRBJ2-1
TGTGCCAGCAGCTTAGCTGCCTCCAGCTCCTACAATGAGCAGTTCTTC
CASSLAASSSYNEQFF
>NA|TRBD1|TRBV6-5|TRBJ1-2
TGTGCCAGCAGTTACCGGACAGGGGATGGCTACACCTTC
CASSYRTGDGYTF
>once|TRBD2|TRBV28|TRBJ2-1
TGTGCCAGCAGTTCTCCGGGACTAGCTCTGGGTCGGAATGAGCAGTTCTTC
CASSSPGLALGRNEQFF
>NA|NA|TRBV7-9|TRBJ2-5
TGTGCCAGCAGCCGCGGGCAGGGAGGCCAAGAGACCCAGTACTTC
CASSRGQGGQETQYF
>NA|NA|TRBV19|TRBJ1-4
TGTGCCAGTAAGGGGCAAAGAATGGGAAGGAGTGAAAAACTGTTTTTT
CASKGQRMGRSEKLFF
>once|TRBD1|TRBV5-5|TRBJ1-4
TGTGCCAGCAGCCCGAGGGACAGGGGCGCAACTAATGAAAAACTGTTTTTT
CASSPRDRGATNEKLFF
>NA|NA|TRBV27|TRBJ2-7
TGTGCCAGCAGTTTCCTGAGCGAGGCCAACGAGCAGTACTTC
CASSFLSEANEQYF
>NA|TRBD1|TRBV7-3|TRBJ2-2
TGTGCCAGCAGCCCGGGACAGGTGAACACCGGGGAGCTGTTTTTT
CASSPGQVNTGELFF
>NA|TRBD1|TRBV27|TRBJ1-2
TGTGCCAGCAGTTTAGCGGGACAGGGGATGTATGGCTACACCTTC
CASSLAGQGMYGYTF
>NA|TRBD1|TRBV23-1|TRBJ1-4
TGCGCCAGCAGACCGCCAGGAACACGGACAGGCGGGGAAAAACTGTTTTTT
CASRPPGTRTGGEKLFF
>NA|TRBD2|TRBV7-9|TRBJ2-7
TGTGCCAGCAGCTCCTCGGGACTACCCCTCTACGAGCAGTACTTC
CASSSSGLPLYEQYF
>few|NA|TRBV7-2|TRBJ2-5
TGTGCCAGCAGCTTAAACTCAGGACTACAAGAGACCCAGTACTTC
CASSLNSGLQETQYF
>many|NA|TRBV6-5|TRBJ1-1
TGTGCCAGCACTCTGACAGCCCTGCTGAACACTGAAGCTTTCTTT
CASTLTALLNTEAFF
>NA|NA|TRBV9|TRBJ2-2
TGTGCCAGCAGCCAAAGAGGGAGGCCCGCCGCGAGCTCGAACACCGGGGAGCTGTTTTTT
CASSQRGRPAASSNTGELFF
>NA|TRBD1|TRBV28|TRBJ2-7
TGTGCCAGCAGTTTTCCTACAGGGGACTCCTACGAGCAGTACTTC
CASSFPTGDSYEQYF
>NA|TRBD1|TRBV7-9|TRBJ2-3
TGTGCCAGCAGCTCGAGTGAGGGGGCTGCAGATACGCAGTATTTT
CASSSSEGAADTQYF
>NA|TRBD2|TRBV5-1|TRBJ2-2
TGCGCCAACCGCACCCGAGCGGGAGAGCCGCACGGGGAGCTGTTTTTT
CANRTRAGEPHGELFF
>once|TRBD1|TRBV28|TRBJ1-2
TGTGCCAGCCTGGAGAGGGGGCGCGGCTATGGCTACACCTTC
CASLERGRGYGYTF
>NA|TRBD2|TRBV7-2|TRBJ2-7
TGTGCCAGCAGCACCTGGACTAGCGGGAGTTACGAGCAGTACTTC
CASSTWTSGSYEQYF
>NA|NA|TRBV11-2|TRBJ2-7
TGTGCCAGCAGTTTCAATTCCGCGGAACTCGGATTTTACGAGCAGTACTTC
CASSFNSAELGFYEQYF
>NA|TRBD1|TRBV5-1|TRBJ2-7
TGCGCCAGCAGCTTGTGGGTGGGGACAGGGCCCCACGAGCAGTACTTC
CASSLWVGTGPHEQYF
>NA|NA|TRBV10-3|TRBJ2-1
TGTGCCATCAGTGACGATACAGGGTGGGATGAGCAGTTCTTC
CAISDDTGWDEQFF
>NA|TRBD2|TRBV6-5|TRBJ2-5
TGTGCCAGCTTGGGACTAGCGGGAGATGAGACCCAGTACTTC
CASLGLAGDETQYF
>NA|NA|TRBV28|TRBJ1-5
TGTGCCAGCAGTTTAAGACTCGGCCAGCCCCAGCATTTT
CASSLRLGQPQHF